The 32 T cell receptor beta chains in this list originate from one sample, sequenced in a study of cytomegalovirus exposure and HLA in healthy donors. A multiplex PCR was run with 60 Vbeta primers and 13 Jbeta primers. Clones were sequenced by immunoSEQ multiplex PCR, and TCRdb holds only the in-frame ones, with some missing. In total, the table holds some 110,000 clones. The source material was PBMCs. The receptors were sampled from a man aged 18 to 30 in good health and CMV-seronegative.

The rearrangement links TRBV11-3 to TRBJ1-1; D not resolved. Germline loops: CDR1 SGHNT, CDR2 YENEEA. The CDR3 length is 13 residues. The germline V and J ends were trimmed by 2 bases and 2 bases, with 6 bases remaining between them. CDR3 in DNA: TGTGCCAGCAGCTTACAAGCAAACACTGAAGCTTTCTTT. It is translated as CASSLQANTEAFF.

This chain uses TRBV19 with TRBJ2-7, with D possibly being TRBD2 (7 bases). V lost 4 bases and J 2 bases, leaving 9 bases between the germline ends. The CDR3 extends over 13 amino acids. Germline CDR1 LNHDA, CDR2 SQIVND (reference sequence). CDR3 bases: TGTGCCAGTAGTAGCGGGGGCGCCTACGAGCAGTACTTC. Translating gives CASSSGGAYEQYF.

The CDR3 loop is CASSLTGFYEQYF. In nucleotides, the CDR3 is TGTGCCAGCAGCTTGACGGGTTTCTACGAGCAGTACTTC. V usage is TRBV5-6 and J usage is TRBJ2-7; unclear D gene. CDR3 length: 13 residues. The V gene's germline CDR1 is SGHDT and CDR2 YYEEEE. Trimming stripped 1 base from V and 3 bases from J, with 8 bases between. The variable domain in full, with the rest retrieved from reference TRBV5-6 and TRBJ2-7, is DAGVTQSPTHLIKTRGQQVTLRCSPKSGHDTVSWYQQALGQGPQFIFQYYEEEERQRGNFPDRFSGHQFPNYSSELNVNALLLGDSALYLCASSLTGFYEQYFGPGTRLTVT.

The chain uses TRBV11-2 and TRBJ2-1; 7 nucleotides agree with TRBD1. CDR3 length equals 15 residues. The V and J ends lost 5 bases and 3 bases, in that order; junction bases with no gene match: 7. Germline V gives CDR1 SGHAT, CDR2 FQNNGV. CDR3 protein: CASSIGTASYNEQFF. CDR3 nucleotides: TGTGCCAGCAGCATCGGGACAGCAAGCTACAATGAGCAGTTCTTC.

The chain links TRBV7-2 to TRBJ2-1; 9 nucleotides line up with TRBD2. V was clipped by 3 bases and J by 9 bases; unmatched bases: 9. CDR1 is SGHTA, CDR2 FQGNSA, per germline. The CDR3 is made up of 15 amino acids. DNA for the CDR3: TGTGCCAGCAGCTTCTCCCGCGGGAGGGTTGCTGAGCAGTTCTTC. Translation gives CASSFSRGRVAEQFF.

The chain is built from TRBV18 and TRBJ1-1; perhaps TRBD1 as D (5 bases). The CDR3 has 15 residues. Trimming removed 0 bases from V and 10 bases from J, with 18 bases in between. Germline V gene sequence: CDR1 KGHSH, CDR2 LQKENI. The DNA for the CDR3 is TGTGCCAGCTCACCACCCAGCACAAGGGGTTATGGAGCTTTCTTT. Translation gives CASSPPSTRGYGAFF.

The chain links TRBV7-8 to TRBJ1-5; D gene ambiguous. V was shortened by 7 bases and J by 3 bases, with 10 bases between the two germline ends. Germline CDR1 SGHVS, CDR2 FQNEAQ. The CDR3 consists of 13 residues. CDR3 bases: TGTGCCAGCACCACCGGTCCCAATCAGCCCCAGCATTTT. Amino acids: CASTTGPNQPQHF.

This chain links TRBV25-1 with TRBJ1-2; D possibly corresponds to TRBD1 (6 bases). V shed 2 bases and J shed 7 bases, with 8 bases lying between them. CDR3 length: 12 residues. Germline CDR1 is MGHDK and CDR2 is SYGVNS. CDR3 protein: CASSEAGVGYTF. For the CDR3, the DNA is TGTGCCAGCAGTGAAGCAGGGGTTGGCTACACCTTC.

The chain employs TRBV5-4 and TRBJ2-1; possibly TRBD2 for D (5 bases). V shed 1 base and J shed 0 bases, with 11 bases lying between them. This CDR3 contains 16 residues. Germline V lookup: CDR1 SGHNT, CDR2 YYREEE (reference sequence). The DNA for the CDR3 is TGTGCCAGCAGCTTGCAGCGGAGCAGCTCCTACAATGAGCAGTTCTTC. Translating it yields CASSLQRSSSYNEQFF.

The V gene is TRBV10-1, the J gene TRBJ2-7; TRBD2 aligns across 9 bases. V lost 2 bases to trimming and J lost 2 bases; unmatched junction nucleotides: 1. This CDR3 region has 14 residues. The germline V gene has CDR1 WNHNN and CDR2 SYGVQD (reference sequence). CDR3 protein: CASSERTSAYEQYF. The CDR3 nucleotides are TGCGCCAGCAGTGAGAGGACTAGCGCCTACGAGCAGTACTTC.

V is TRBV29-1 and J is TRBJ1-5; no firm D call. The germline V gene encodes CDR1 SQVTM and CDR2 ANQGSEA. The V end was cut by 1 base, the J end by 6 bases, with 7 bases between. The CDR3 extends over 12 amino acids. The CDR3 DNA follows: TGCAGCGTTGAAGGGAGCGGTCAGCCCCAGCATTTT. Translating it yields CSVEGSGQPQHF.

The gene calls are TRBV5-1 and TRBJ2-1, with a possible D match to TRBD1 (5 bases). The CDR3 runs 17 residues. Germline V gives CDR1 SGHRS, CDR2 YFSETQ. Deletions cut 0 bases from V and 3 bases from J, with 16 bases between. Here the CDR3 DNA reads TGCGCCAGCAGCTTGGGTACGGACAACGGGTTCTACAATGAGCAGTTCTTC. Its protein is CASSLGTDNGFYNEQFF.

The J gene is TRBJ2-5, the V gene TRBV10-2; possibly TRBD2 for D (6 bases). The germline V gene encodes CDR1 WSHSY and CDR2 SAAADI. V was pared by 10 bases and J by 4 bases, with 16 bases between. CDR3 length: 13 residues. The CDR3 nucleotides are TGCGCCACCTCTATCCGGAGGGGAGAGACCCAGTACTTC. Encoded protein: CATSIRRGETQYF.

The V and J genes are TRBV5-6 and TRBJ2-7; no clear D gene. The CDR3 extends over 14 amino acids. Germline loops: CDR1 SGHDT, CDR2 YYEEEE. The V end lost 2 bases, the J end lost 4 bases, and 13 bases lay between the germline ends. In nucleotides, the CDR3 is TGTGCCAGCAGCTTCCGCCTGGGCCGATACGAGCAGTACTTC. This codes for CASSFRLGRYEQYF. Complete variable domain (other parts from reference TRBV5-6 and TRBJ2-7): DAGVTQSPTHLIKTRGQQVTLRCSPKSGHDTVSWYQQALGQGPQFIFQYYEEEERQRGNFPDRFSGHQFPNYSSELNVNALLLGDSALYLCASSFRLGRYEQYFGPGTRLTVT.

V gene TRBV23-1 combines with J gene TRBJ1-2; D remains unclear. TRBV23-1 counts as an open reading frame of uncertain function. The CDR3 is made up of 15 amino acids. V dropped 3 bases and J dropped 3 bases, with 14 bases sitting between them. DNA of the CDR3: TGCGCCAGCAGTCAGGGTCGTAGCCCAGACTATGGCTACACCTTC. Residues: CASSQGRSPDYGYTF.

The chain couples TRBV18 to TRBJ2-1; the match to TRBD1 covers 8 bases. This CDR3 comprises 21 residues. V was clipped by 0 bases and J by 2 bases; unmatched bases: 18. CDR1 is KGHSH, CDR2 LQKENI, per germline. The CDR3, as DNA: TGTGCCAGCTCACCACCTTTTGGGAGACAGGGGCTTTTGAGCGCCTACAATGAGCAGTTCTTC. Encoded protein: CASSPPFGRQGLLSAYNEQFF. The full variable domain, completed using reference TRBV18 and TRBJ2-1, is NAGVMQNPRHLVRRRGQEARLRCSPMKGHSHVYWYRQLPEEGLKFMVYLQKENIIDESGMPKERFSAEFPKEGPSILRIQQVVRGDSAAYFCASSPPFGRQGLLSAYNEQFFGPGTRLTVL.

This chain connects TRBV20-1 to TRBJ2-5; D unclear. The better agreement between TRBJ2-7 and the DNA end casts doubt on the J call. Germline CDR1 and CDR2: DFQATT and SNEGSKA (reference sequence). CDR3 length: 11 amino acids. This CDR3 reads CTARHNYEQYF. The CDR3 region has the DNA TGCACCGCTCGTCACAACTACGAGCAGTACTTC.

The gene calls are TRBV7-9 and TRBJ1-2, with 10 nucleotides matching TRBD1. The junction had 14 bases not matched to a gene; V was cut back by 5 bases and J by 8 bases. CDR3 size: 16 residues. Germline CDR1 SEHNR, CDR2 FQNEAQ (reference sequence). CDR3 in DNA: TGTGCCAGCAGCCTTCAGCGACAGGGGGCGAAAAAGGGCTACACCTTC. Protein product: CASSLQRQGAKKGYTF.

V is TRBV2 and J is TRBJ2-5, with 7 nucleotides matching TRBD2. Trimming removed 7 bases from V and 9 bases from J; junction bases left unmatched: 14. CDR3 length equals 14 residues. Germline CDR1 SNHLY, CDR2 FYNNEI. DNA of the CDR3: TGTGCCAGCAATCGGGAGGCCCCCCCCGGCGCCCAGTACTTC. This translates into CASNREAPPGAQYF.

This sequence joins TRBV19 and TRBJ2-7, with TRBD1 as a possible D gene (6 bases). Germline V lookup: CDR1 LNHDA, CDR2 SQIVND (reference sequence). The CDR3 spans 13 residues. V lost 2 bases and J 3 bases, leaving 8 bases between the germline ends. CDR3 sequence (DNA): TGTGCCAGTAGTATAACAGGGAACTACGAGCAGTACTTC. This gives the protein CASSITGNYEQYF.

For the CDR3, the DNA is TGTGCCTGGGGGAATGGCCCCGACAGGGTCCTCGGCACCGGGGAGCTGTTTTTT. This encodes CAWGNGPDRVLGTGELFF. The chain combines TRBV30 with TRBJ2-2, with 7 bases identical to TRBD1. Germline lookup yields CDR1 GTSNPN and CDR2 SVGIG (reference sequence). V gave up 5 bases and J gave up 4 bases; unmatched junction bases: 19. This CDR3 is 18 amino acids long.

The chain has TRBV29-1 and TRBJ2-1; possible D gene TRBD2, 5 bases. The CDR3 contains 13 residues. Germline CDR1 is SQVTM and CDR2 is ANQGSEA. Trimming removed 4 bases at V and 8 bases at J, with 15 bases between. The CDR3 nucleotides read TGCAGCGTTGCTCTAGCTGCGGTAGATGAGCAGTTCTTC. This gives the protein CSVALAAVDEQFF.

CDR3: CASGEDRVDTEAFF. The CDR3 nucleotides are TGTGCCAGTGGGGAGGACAGGGTGGACACTGAAGCTTTCTTT. The gene calls are TRBV2 and TRBJ1-1, with 8 positions matching TRBD1. The germline CDR1 and CDR2 sequences are SNHLY and FYNNEI. The V and J ends lost 9 bases and 3 bases, in that order; junction bases with no gene match: 9. CDR3 length: 14 residues.

The chain has TRBV29-1 and TRBJ2-1; 9 nucleotides align to TRBD2. CDR1 and CDR2 (germline): SQVTM, ANQGSEA. Losses at the gene ends were 3 bases for V and 4 bases for J; bases not matched to a gene: 4. The CDR3 has 14 residues. CDR3 sequence: CSVEGGRGYNEQFF. CDR3 nucleotides: TGCAGCGTTGAGGGCGGGAGGGGATACAATGAGCAGTTCTTC.

For the CDR3, the DNA is TGTGCCAGCAGCCAAGGGGTAGCGGGAGGGCCAGATACGCAGTATTTT. This sequence encodes CASSQGVAGGPDTQYF. The gene calls are TRBV4-2 and TRBJ2-3, with 11 bases matching TRBD2. Looked up from germline, CDR1 is LGHNA and CDR2 is YNFKEQ. CDR3 size: 16 residues. Trimming cost V 1 base and J 4 bases; bases outside gene matches: 4.

V and J are TRBV30 and TRBJ1-1; D possibly corresponds to TRBD1 (5 bases). With 2 bases removed from V and 5 bases from J, the gap between germline ends came to 15 bases. Germline V lookup: CDR1 GTSNPN, CDR2 SVGIG (reference sequence). The CDR3 covers 14 residues. The CDR3 is CAWSLYGAGTEAFF. As DNA, the CDR3 is TGTGCCTGGAGTCTCTATGGGGCCGGAACTGAAGCTTTCTTT. The entire variable domain, with the rest obtained from reference TRBV30 and TRBJ1-1, is as follows: SQTIHQWPATLVQPVGSPLSLECTVEGTSNPNLYWYRQAAGRGLQLLFYSVGIGQISSEVPQNLSASRPQDRQFILSSKKLLLSDSGFYLCAWSLYGAGTEAFFGQGTRLTVV.

The V call is TRBV27, the J call TRBJ2-7, with 11 positions matching TRBD2. The CDR3 totals 19 residues. CDR1 MNHEY and CDR2 SMNVEV come from the germline V gene (reference sequence). The ends lost 5 bases at V and 0 bases at J; junction bases unmatched: 15. The CDR3 spells CASSPRRTSGRRFSYEQYF. In DNA, the CDR3 is TGTGCCAGCAGTCCGCGGCGGACTAGCGGGCGACGATTCTCCTACGAGCAGTACTTC.

CDR3 sequence: CASSSAREGDIYGYTF. The DNA for the CDR3 is TGTGCCAGCAGCTCTGCGAGGGAGGGTGACATCTATGGCTACACCTTC. The V call is TRBV7-2, the J call TRBJ1-2; no clear D gene. The V and J ends lost 4 bases and 4 bases respectively, with 19 bases between them. The CDR3 totals 16 residues. Germline V gene sequence: CDR1 SGHTA, CDR2 FQGNSA.

The chain combines TRBV25-1 with TRBJ1-2, with 7 bases matching TRBD1. The CDR3 spans 17 residues. Trimming cost V 5 bases and J 4 bases; bases outside gene matches: 16. CDR1 is MGHDK and CDR2 is SYGVNS in the germline V gene. The CDR3 loop reads CASSSSQGPQRSYGYTF. In DNA form, the CDR3 reads TGTGCCAGCAGTAGTTCACAGGGGCCTCAACGGAGCTATGGCTACACCTTC.

CDR3 region: CASSLVSGSEAFF. DNA for the CDR3: TGTGCCAGCAGCTTAGTATCGGGGTCTGAAGCTTTCTTT. The V and J genes are TRBV11-2 and TRBJ1-1; no clear D gene. The CDR3 spans 13 residues. The germline V gene has CDR1 SGHAT and CDR2 FQNNGV. Between the trimmed V and J ends, which lost 1 base and 6 bases, there was a span of 9 bases.

The chain's CDR3 is CASRLTGQGNYGYTF. CDR3 coding DNA: TGTGCCAGCAGACTCACTGGACAGGGCAACTATGGCTACACCTTC. The genes are TRBV27 and TRBJ1-2; TRBD1 agrees at 8 bases. Losses at the gene ends were 6 bases for V and 2 bases for J; bases not matched to a gene: 8. Per germline, CDR1 MNHEY and CDR2 SMNVEV (reference sequence). This CDR3 has 15 residues.

The CDR3 region has the DNA TGTGCCAGCAGTTTTTCGGGACAGACGAGTATGGGGGGCTACACCTTC. Encoded protein: CASSFSGQTSMGGYTF. The chain employs TRBV27 and TRBJ1-2, with 7 nucleotides matching TRBD1. The germline V gene has CDR1 MNHEY and CDR2 SMNVEV (reference sequence). The ends lost 3 bases at V and 8 bases at J; junction bases unmatched: 15. The CDR3 is 16 residues long.